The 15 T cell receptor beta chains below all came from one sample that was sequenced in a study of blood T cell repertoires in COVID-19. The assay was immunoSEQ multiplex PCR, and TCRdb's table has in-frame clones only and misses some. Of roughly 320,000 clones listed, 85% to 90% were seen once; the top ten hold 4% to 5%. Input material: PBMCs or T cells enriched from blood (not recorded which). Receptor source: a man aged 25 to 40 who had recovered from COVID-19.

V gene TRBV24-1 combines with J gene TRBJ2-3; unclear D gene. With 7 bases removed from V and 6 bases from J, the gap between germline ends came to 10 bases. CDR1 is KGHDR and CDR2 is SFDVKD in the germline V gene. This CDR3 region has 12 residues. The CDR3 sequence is CATSGVGDTQYF. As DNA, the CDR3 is TGTGCCACCAGCGGCGTCGGGGATACGCAGTATTTT.

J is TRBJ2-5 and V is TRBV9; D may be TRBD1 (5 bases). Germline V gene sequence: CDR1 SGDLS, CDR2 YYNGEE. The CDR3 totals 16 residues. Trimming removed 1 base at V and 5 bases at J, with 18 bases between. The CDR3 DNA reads TGTGCCAGCAGCGTATCCGCCGGCAGGGTAGGGGAGACCCAGTACTTC. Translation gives CASSVSAGRVGETQYF.

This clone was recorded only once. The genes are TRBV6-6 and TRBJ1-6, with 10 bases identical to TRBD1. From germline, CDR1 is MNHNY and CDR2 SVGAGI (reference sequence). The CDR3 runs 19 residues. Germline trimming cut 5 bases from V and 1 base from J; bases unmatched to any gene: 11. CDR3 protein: CASSRRGDRGKSYNSPLHF. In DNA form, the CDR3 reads TGTGCCAGCAGTCGCCGAGGGGACAGGGGAAAATCCTATAATTCACCCCTCCACTTT.

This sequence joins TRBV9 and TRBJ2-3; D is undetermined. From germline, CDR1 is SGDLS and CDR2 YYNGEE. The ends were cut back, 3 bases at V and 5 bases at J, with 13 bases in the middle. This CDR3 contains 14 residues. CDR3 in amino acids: CASSDSKPGDTQYF. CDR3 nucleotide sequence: TGTGCCAGCAGCGACTCTAAACCCGGAGATACGCAGTATTTT.

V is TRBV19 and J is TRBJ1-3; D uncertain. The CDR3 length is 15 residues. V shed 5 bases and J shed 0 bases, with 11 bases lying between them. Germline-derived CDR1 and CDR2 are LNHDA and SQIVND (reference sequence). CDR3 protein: CASSLRLTSGNTIYF. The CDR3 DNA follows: TGTGCCAGTAGTCTTAGACTCACCTCTGGAAACACCATATATTTT.

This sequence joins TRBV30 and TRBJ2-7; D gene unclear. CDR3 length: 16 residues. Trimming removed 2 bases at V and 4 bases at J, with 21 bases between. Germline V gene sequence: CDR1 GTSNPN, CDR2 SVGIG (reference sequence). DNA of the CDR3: TGTGCCTGGAGTCGTAGCTACTTAACCCATTCTTACGAGCAGTACTTC. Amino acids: CAWSRSYLTHSYEQYF.

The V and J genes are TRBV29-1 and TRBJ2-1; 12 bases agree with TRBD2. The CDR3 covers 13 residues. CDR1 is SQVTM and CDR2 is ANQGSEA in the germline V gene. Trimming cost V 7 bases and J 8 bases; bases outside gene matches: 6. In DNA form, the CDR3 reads TGCAGCGCTAGCGGGGGGGGTGTCGATGAGCAGTTCTTC. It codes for CSASGGGVDEQFF.

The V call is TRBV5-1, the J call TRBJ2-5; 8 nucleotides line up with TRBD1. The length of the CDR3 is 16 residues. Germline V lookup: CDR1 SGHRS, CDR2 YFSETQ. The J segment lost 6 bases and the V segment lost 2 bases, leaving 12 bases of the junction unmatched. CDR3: CASSFLRQGSEKTQYF. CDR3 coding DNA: TGCGCCAGCAGCTTTCTAAGACAGGGGAGTGAGAAGACCCAGTACTTC.

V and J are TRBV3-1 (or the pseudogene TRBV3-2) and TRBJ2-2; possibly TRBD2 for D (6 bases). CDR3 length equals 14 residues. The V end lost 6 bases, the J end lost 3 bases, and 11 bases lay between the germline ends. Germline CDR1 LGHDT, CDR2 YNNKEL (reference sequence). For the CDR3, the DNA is TGTGCCAGCAGGCGATGGGGGGACACCGGGGAGCTGTTTTTT. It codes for CASRRWGDTGELFF.

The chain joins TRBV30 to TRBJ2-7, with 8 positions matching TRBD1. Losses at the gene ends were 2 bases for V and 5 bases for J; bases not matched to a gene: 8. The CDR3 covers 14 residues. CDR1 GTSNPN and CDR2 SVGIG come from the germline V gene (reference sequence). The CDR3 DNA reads TGTGCCTGGAGTTTAGGACAGGGTATCCACGAGCAGTACTTC. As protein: CAWSLGQGIHEQYF.

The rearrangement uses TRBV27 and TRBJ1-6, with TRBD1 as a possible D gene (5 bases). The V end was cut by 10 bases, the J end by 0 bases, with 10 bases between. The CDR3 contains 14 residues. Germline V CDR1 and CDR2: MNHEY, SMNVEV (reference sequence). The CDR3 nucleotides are TGTGCCACCGGCACAGGCTCCTATAATTCACCCCTCCACTTT. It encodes CATGTGSYNSPLHF.

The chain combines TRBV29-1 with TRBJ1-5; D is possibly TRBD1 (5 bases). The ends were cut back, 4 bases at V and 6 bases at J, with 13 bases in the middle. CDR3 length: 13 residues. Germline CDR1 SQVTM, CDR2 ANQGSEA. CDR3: CSVVGVVGQPQHF. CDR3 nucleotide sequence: TGCAGCGTTGTAGGGGTTGTCGGTCAGCCCCAGCATTTT.

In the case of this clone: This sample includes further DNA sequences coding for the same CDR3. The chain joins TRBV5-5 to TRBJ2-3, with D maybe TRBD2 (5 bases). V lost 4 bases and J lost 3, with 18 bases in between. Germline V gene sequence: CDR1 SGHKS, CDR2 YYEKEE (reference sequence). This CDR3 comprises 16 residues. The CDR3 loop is CASSGAGIPETDTQYF. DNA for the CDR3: TGTGCCAGCAGCGGTGCCGGGATTCCCGAGACAGATACGCAGTATTTT.

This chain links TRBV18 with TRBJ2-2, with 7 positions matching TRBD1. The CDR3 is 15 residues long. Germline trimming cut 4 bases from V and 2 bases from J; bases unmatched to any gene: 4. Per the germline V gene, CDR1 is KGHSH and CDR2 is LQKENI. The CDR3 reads CASSHRQGNTGELFF. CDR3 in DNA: TGTGCCAGCTCACACCGACAGGGCAACACCGGGGAGCTGTTTTTT.

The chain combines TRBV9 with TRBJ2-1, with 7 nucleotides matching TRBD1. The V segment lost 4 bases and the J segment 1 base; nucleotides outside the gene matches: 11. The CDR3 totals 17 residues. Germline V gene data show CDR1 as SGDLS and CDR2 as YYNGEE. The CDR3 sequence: CASSPSRGSGSYNEQFF. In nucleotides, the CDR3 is TGTGCCAGCAGCCCCTCCAGGGGGAGCGGATCCTACAATGAGCAGTTCTTC. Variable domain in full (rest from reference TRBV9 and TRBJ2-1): DSGVTQTPKHLITATGQRVTLRCSPRSGDLSVYWYQQSLDQGLQFLIQYYNGEERAKGNILERFSAQQFPDLHSELNLSSLELGDSALYFCASSPSRGSGSYNEQFFGPGTRLTVL.